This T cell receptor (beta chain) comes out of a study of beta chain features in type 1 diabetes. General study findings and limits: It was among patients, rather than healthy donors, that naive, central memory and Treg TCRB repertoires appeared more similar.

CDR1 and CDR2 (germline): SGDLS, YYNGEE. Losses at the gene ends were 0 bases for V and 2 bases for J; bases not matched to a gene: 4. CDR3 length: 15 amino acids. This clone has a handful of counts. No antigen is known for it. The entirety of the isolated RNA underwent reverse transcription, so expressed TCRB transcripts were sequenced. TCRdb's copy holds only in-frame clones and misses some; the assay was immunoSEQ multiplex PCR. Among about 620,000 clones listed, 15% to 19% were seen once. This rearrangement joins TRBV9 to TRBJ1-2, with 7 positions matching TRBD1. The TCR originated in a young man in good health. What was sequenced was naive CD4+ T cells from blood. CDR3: CASSVDPQGNYGYTF. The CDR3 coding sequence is TGTGCCAGCAGCGTAGACCCACAGGGGAACTATGGCTACACCTTC.